The source of this T cell receptor beta chain is a study of blood T cell repertoires in COVID-19. Study-level background: Nucleic acid was either cDNA or gDNA, and it came from T cells, B-cell-depleted T cells, or PBMCs.

Allocation to cohorts depended on clinical history reported by the participants. After removal of 4 bases from V and 6 bases from J, the junction contained 7 bases not matched to a gene. CDR3 length equals 15 residues. The germline V gene has CDR1 GTSNPN and CDR2 SVGIG (reference sequence). In the authors' methods: Reference gene primer amplification gave nucleated cell count estimates. The repertoire was sequenced with immunoSEQ multiplex PCR; TCRdb's copy has only in-frame clones and lacks some. V and J calls and clone size are given by that table; D and trimming were obtained from the DNA. The profile shows approximately 300,000 clones, 92% of them singletons.

The source material was PBMCs or T cells enriched from blood (not recorded which). The clonotype originates from a woman between 25 and 40 years old who had recovered from COVID-19. V is TRBV30 and J is TRBJ2-2; 11 bases are a match to TRBD2. The CDR3 DNA reads as TGTGCCTGGAATAGCGGGGGGGCCCGCGCCGGGGAGCTGTTTTTT. This gives the protein CAWNSGGARAGELFF.